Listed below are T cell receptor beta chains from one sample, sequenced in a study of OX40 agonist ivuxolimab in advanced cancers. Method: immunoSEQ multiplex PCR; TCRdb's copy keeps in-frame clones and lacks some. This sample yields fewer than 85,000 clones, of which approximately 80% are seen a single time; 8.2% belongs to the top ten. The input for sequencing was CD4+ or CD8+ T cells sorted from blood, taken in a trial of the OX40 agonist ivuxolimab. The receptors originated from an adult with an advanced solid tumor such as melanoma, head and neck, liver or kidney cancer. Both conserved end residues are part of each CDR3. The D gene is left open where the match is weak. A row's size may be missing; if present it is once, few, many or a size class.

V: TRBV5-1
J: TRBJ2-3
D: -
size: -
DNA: TGCGCCAGCACGAGACAGGCCTTCACAGATACGCAGTATTTT
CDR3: CASTRQAFTDTQYF

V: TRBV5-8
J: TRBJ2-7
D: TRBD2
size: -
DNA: TGTGCCAGCAGCGCACTTCTAGCGGGAGGCTCCTACGAGCAGTACTTC
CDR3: CASSALLAGGSYEQYF

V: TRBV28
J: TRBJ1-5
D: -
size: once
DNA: TGTGCCAGCAGTTTAGGTGGGGCCACTCAGCCCCAGCATTTT
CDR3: CASSLGGATQPQHF

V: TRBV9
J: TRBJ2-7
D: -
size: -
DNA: TGTGCCAGTTCTCTACAGGGATACCCGACCCACGAGCAGTACTTC
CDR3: CASSLQGYPTHEQYF

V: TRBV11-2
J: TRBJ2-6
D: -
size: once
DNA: TGTGCCAGCACTCCCGGGGGCTCTGGGGCCAACGTCCTGACTTTC
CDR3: CASTPGGSGANVLTF

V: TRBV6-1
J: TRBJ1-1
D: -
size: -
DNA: TGTGCCAGCAGCAGGGTTAGCACTGAAGCTTTCTTT
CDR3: CASSRVSTEAFF

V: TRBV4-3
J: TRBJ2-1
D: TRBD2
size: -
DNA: TGCGCCAGCAGCCAAGGGACTAGCGGGTACAATGAGCAGTTCTTC
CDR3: CASSQGTSGYNEQFF

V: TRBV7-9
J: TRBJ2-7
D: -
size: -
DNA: TGTGCCAGCAGCTTAGTCAGGGGCCCCTCCTACGAGCAGTACTTC
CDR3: CASSLVRGPSYEQYF

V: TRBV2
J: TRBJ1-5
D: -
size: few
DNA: TGTGCCAGCAGTGAGGACATGGCAGGGAATCAGCCCCAGCATTTT
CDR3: CASSEDMAGNQPQHF

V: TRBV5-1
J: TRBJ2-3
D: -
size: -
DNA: TGCGCCAGCAGCTTGATCTCGGCTAGCGAAGCAGATACGCAGTATTTT
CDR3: CASSLISASEADTQYF

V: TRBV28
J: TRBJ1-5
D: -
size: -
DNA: TGTGCCAGCAGTTTGGTGAGCAGCAATCAGCCCCAGCATTTT
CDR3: CASSLVSSNQPQHF

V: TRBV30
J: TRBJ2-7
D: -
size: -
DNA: TGTGCCTGGAGTGTTGGGGGAGGAAACTCCTACGAGCAGTACTTC
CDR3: CAWSVGGGNSYEQYF

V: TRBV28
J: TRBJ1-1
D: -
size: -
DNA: TGTGCCAGCAGTGGCGGGAGAGTTGGGACTGAAGCTTTCTTT
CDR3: CASSGGRVGTEAFF

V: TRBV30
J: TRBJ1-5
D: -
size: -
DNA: TGTGCCTGGAGCCGGACCGGAGGGGCCCAGCATTTT
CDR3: CAWSRTGGAQHF

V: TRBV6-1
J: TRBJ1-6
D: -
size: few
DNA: TGTGCCAGCAGTGAGGTCTATTCACCCCTCCACTTT
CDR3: CASSEVYSPLHF

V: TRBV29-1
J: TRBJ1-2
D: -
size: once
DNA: TGCAGCGTTCTTCTAGACACCAACTATGGCTACACCTTC
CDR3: CSVLLDTNYGYTF

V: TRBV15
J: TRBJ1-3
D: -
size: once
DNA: TGTGCCACCAGCAGGAAGCAGGGGTCTTCGGGAAACACCATATATTTT
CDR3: CATSRKQGSSGNTIYF

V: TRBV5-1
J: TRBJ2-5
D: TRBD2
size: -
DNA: TGCGCCAGCAGCTTGGCGTTAGCGGGAGTTAGTGGTAGGGAGACCCAGTACTTC
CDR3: CASSLALAGVSGRETQYF

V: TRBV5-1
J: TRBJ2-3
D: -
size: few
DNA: TGCGCCAGCAGCTTGGCGACCTCTGAGGGGGCAGATACGCAGTATTTT
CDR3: CASSLATSEGADTQYF

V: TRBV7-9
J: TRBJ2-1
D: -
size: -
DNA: TGTGCCAGCAGCCGCCCCATCCATCGCCGAGGTGAGCAGTTCTTC
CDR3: CASSRPIHRRGEQFF

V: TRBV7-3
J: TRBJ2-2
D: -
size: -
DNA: TGTGCCAGCAGCTTACAGCCGGCAACCGGGGAGCTGTTTTTT
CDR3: CASSLQPATGELFF

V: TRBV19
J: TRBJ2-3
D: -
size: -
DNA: TGTGCCAGTAGTCCCGGGCGGGCCGGGGATACGCAGTATTTT
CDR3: CASSPGRAGDTQYF

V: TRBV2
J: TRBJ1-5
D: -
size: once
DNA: TGTGCCAGCAGTGAGGCACAGGGAGGACAGCCCCAGCATTTT
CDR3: CASSEAQGGQPQHF

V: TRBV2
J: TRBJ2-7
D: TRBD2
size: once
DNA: TGTGCCAGCAGTGACCTAGCGGGAGGGAGTGAGCAGTACTTC
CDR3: CASSDLAGGSEQYF

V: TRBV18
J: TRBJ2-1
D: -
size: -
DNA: TGTGCCAGCTCACCATATGGGAGCTCCTACAATGAGCAGTTCTTC
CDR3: CASSPYGSSYNEQFF

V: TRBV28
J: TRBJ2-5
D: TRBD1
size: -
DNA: TGTGCCAGCAGGAAGACAGGGCAAGAGACCCAGTACTTC
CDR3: CASRKTGQETQYF

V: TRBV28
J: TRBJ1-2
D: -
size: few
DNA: TGTGCCAGCAGTCCGATCAACCCGTATGGCTACACCTTC
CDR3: CASSPINPYGYTF

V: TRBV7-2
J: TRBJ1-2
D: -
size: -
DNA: TGTGCCAGCAGCTTAGCGCTAGGGCAGGGAGATGGCTACACCTTC
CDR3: CASSLALGQGDGYTF

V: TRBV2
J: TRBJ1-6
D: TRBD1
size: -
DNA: TGTGCCAGCAGGCCGGGACAGGGACTTTATAATTCACCCCTCCACTTT
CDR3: CASRPGQGLYNSPLHF

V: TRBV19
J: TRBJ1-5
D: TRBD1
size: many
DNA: TGTGCCAGTAGTATGCCCAGGGGGCTTCGCAATCAGCCCCAGCATTTT
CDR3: CASSMPRGLRNQPQHF

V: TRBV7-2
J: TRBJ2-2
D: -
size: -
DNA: TGTGCCAGCAGCTTAGGCGTGAACACCGGGGAGCTGTTTTTT
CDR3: CASSLGVNTGELFF

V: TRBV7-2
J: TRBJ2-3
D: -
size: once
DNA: TGTGCCAGCAGCCCCGGTCCCGCCACGCAGTATTTT
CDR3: CASSPGPATQYF

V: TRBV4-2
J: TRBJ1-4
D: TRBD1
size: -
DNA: TGTGCCAGCAGCCAAGATAGCAGGACAGGGACTAATGAAAAACTGTTTTTT
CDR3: CASSQDSRTGTNEKLFF

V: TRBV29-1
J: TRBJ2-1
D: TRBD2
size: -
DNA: TGCAGCGTCGGACTAGCATACAATGAGCAGTTCTTC
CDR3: CSVGLAYNEQFF

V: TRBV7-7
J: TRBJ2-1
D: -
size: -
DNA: TGTGCCAGCAGCTTAGGTGGGGGCAATGAGCAGTTCTTC
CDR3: CASSLGGGNEQFF

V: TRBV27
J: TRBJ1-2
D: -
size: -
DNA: TGTGCCAGCAGTTTAGATGGGACGGCAGACTATGGCTACACCTTC
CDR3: CASSLDGTADYGYTF

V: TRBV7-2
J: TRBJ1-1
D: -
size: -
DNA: TGTGCCAGCAGCTTACAGGGGAACACTGAAGCTTTCTTT
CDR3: CASSLQGNTEAFF

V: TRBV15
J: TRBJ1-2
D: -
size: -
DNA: TGTGCCACCAGCAGAGATTTAATAGTCTCTGGAAACTATGGCTACACCTTC
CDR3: CATSRDLIVSGNYGYTF

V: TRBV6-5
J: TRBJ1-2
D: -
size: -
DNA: TGTGCCAGCAGTACGGGACAAACAGGCTACACCTTC
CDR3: CASSTGQTGYTF

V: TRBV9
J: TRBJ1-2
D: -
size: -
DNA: TGTGCCAGCAGCGTAGATGCAACCTCCATCAGGGGCGGCTACACCTTC
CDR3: CASSVDATSIRGGYTF

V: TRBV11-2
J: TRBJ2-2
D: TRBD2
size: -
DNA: TGTGCCAGCAGACGGCCGGGACTAGTAAGGACCGGGGAGCTGTTTTTT
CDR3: CASRRPGLVRTGELFF

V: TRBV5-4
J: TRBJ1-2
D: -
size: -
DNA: TGTGCCAGCAGCCCGGGCGGAGAGAACTATGGCTACACCTTC
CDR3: CASSPGGENYGYTF